The 25 T cell receptor beta chains presented below share a single source sample, sequenced in a study of identifying expanded T cells in peripheral blood. Profiling relied on immunoSEQ multiplex PCR, and the TCRdb table lists in-frame clones only, not all of them. Of around 60,000 clones in the sample, about four fifths were seen once. Sequencing was done on a sample of blood. The receptor set was obtained from a person between 18 and 70 years old in good health.

The rearrangement uses TRBV11-2 and TRBJ1-1, with D uncertain. The CDR3 runs 15 residues. V was pared by 2 bases and J by 4 bases, with 14 bases between. Germline CDR1 SGHAT, CDR2 FQNNGV. The CDR3 protein is CASSLSPTLGTEAFF. The CDR3 DNA reads as TGTGCCAGCAGCTTATCCCCCACTTTGGGCACTGAAGCTTTCTTT. The variable domain in full, completed from reference TRBV11-2 and TRBJ1-1, reads EAGVAQSPRYKIIEKRQSVAFWCNPISGHATLYWYQQILGQGPKLLIQFQNNGVVDDSQLPKDRFSAERLKGVDSTLKIQPAKLEDSAVYLCASSLSPTLGTEAFFGQGTRLTVV.

The chain carries TRBV7-8 and TRBJ2-1; 9 positions agree with TRBD2. From germline, CDR1 is SGHVS and CDR2 FQNEAQ. Trimming took 1 base from V and 9 from J; bases not matched to a gene: 4. There are 14 residues in the CDR3. Written as DNA, the CDR3 is TGTGCCAGCAGCTTAGTGGCGGGAGGGACTGAGCAGTTCTTC. This codes for CASSLVAGGTEQFF.

The V and J genes are TRBV29-1 and TRBJ1-4, with a weak D call TRBD1 (5 bases). Per the germline V gene, CDR1 is SQVTM and CDR2 is ANQGSEA. This CDR3 contains 13 residues. V was clipped by 6 bases and J by 8 bases, with 16 bases between them. This CDR3 is CSVRAGVGEKLFF. The CDR3 DNA follows: TGCAGCGTCCGGGCGGGGGTAGGCGAAAAACTGTTTTTT.

This chain connects TRBV4-2 to TRBJ2-5; D uncertain. The V end was cut by 0 bases, the J end by 4 bases, with 12 bases between. From germline, CDR1 is LGHNA and CDR2 YNFKEQ. The CDR3 length is 15 residues. CDR3 in amino acids: CASSQETSAGETQYF. Written as DNA, the CDR3 is TGTGCCAGCAGCCAAGAAACGAGCGCCGGAGAGACCCAGTACTTC.

The chain carries TRBV4-2 and TRBJ1-1; D call uncertain. CDR1 LGHNA and CDR2 YNFKEQ come from the germline V gene. The V and J ends lost 5 bases and 1 base respectively, with 8 bases between them. The length of the CDR3 is 13 residues. This chain's CDR3 is CASSLWGNTEAFF. In DNA, the CDR3 is TGTGCCAGCAGCTTGTGGGGGAACACTGAAGCTTTCTTT.

This chain uses TRBV6-1 with TRBJ1-5; D might be TRBD1 (6 bases). CDR1 is MNHNS and CDR2 is SASEGT in the germline V gene. The CDR3 spans 16 residues. V lost 2 bases to trimming and J lost 6 bases, with 17 bases between them. Written as DNA, the CDR3 is TGTGCCAGCAGTGAACGTGTAGGGGGAACCGGTCAGCCCCAGCATTTT. Translated, it gives CASSERVGGTGQPQHF.

The rearrangement uses TRBV18 and TRBJ2-5, with 8 bases that match TRBD1. Germline-derived CDR1 and CDR2 are KGHSH and LQKENI. V trimming: 4 bases; J trimming: 2 bases; junction bases outside the gene matches: 3. The CDR3 runs 14 residues. Here the CDR3 DNA reads TGTGCCAGCTCACGGGGGACAGGACAAGAGACCCAGTACTTC. Translating it yields CASSRGTGQETQYF.

The chain combines TRBV6-5 with TRBJ1-1; 7 bases line up with TRBD1. V trimming: 5 bases; J trimming: 11 bases; junction bases outside the gene matches: 2. Germline V gives CDR1 MNHEY, CDR2 SVGAGI. The CDR3 consists of 10 residues. The CDR3, as DNA: TGTGCCAGCAGTGACAGGGCCGCTTTCTTT. Its translation: CASSDRAAFF.

This clone has only a few counts. This rearrangement joins TRBV2 to TRBJ1-1; D gene uncertain. Germline-derived CDR1 and CDR2 are SNHLY and FYNNEI. This CDR3 region has 14 residues. With 3 bases removed from V and 1 base from J, the gap between germline ends came to 9 bases. The DNA for the CDR3 is TGTGCCAGCAGTGATATGGGAGCGAACACTGAAGCTTTCTTT. Translating gives CASSDMGANTEAFF.

This clone was seen a handful of times. DNA for the CDR3: TGTGCCAGCAGCTTGTATCCCGACATTTACAATGAGCAGTTCTTC. Its protein product is CASSLYPDIYNEQFF. V usage is TRBV5-5 and J usage is TRBJ2-1; D remains unclear. Per the germline V gene, CDR1 is SGHKS and CDR2 is YYEKEE (reference sequence). This CDR3 region has 15 residues. The V end was cut by 1 base, the J end by 4 bases, with 12 bases between.

The genes are TRBV6-1 and TRBJ2-1, with TRBD1 matching over 8 bases. This CDR3 comprises 15 residues. V trimming: 2 bases; J trimming: 6 bases; junction bases outside the gene matches: 6. Germline-derived CDR1 and CDR2 are MNHNS and SASEGT. The CDR3: CASSERDRSFNEQFF. CDR3 in DNA: TGTGCCAGCAGTGAACGGGACAGGTCATTCAATGAGCAGTTCTTC.

This clone was found a few times. This rearrangement joins TRBV27 to TRBJ1-5, with TRBD1 as a possible D gene (6 bases). In germline, CDR1 is MNHEY, CDR2 SMNVEV (reference sequence). V dropped 3 bases and J dropped 2 bases, with 8 bases sitting between them. CDR3 size: 14 residues. CDR3 sequence reads: CASSFKGGNQPQHF. The CDR3 DNA reads TGTGCCAGCAGTTTTAAGGGGGGCAATCAGCCCCAGCATTTT.

J is TRBJ2-3 and V is TRBV18; D gene uncertain. The CDR3 is 13 residues long. Germline CDR1 and CDR2: KGHSH and LQKENI. Trimming left V 3 bases short and J 4 bases short, with 8 bases between. CDR3 sequence: CASSPPNSDTQYF. The CDR3 coding sequence is TGTGCCAGCTCACCCCCTAACTCAGATACGCAGTATTTT.

The rearrangement links TRBV7-2 to TRBJ2-2; no definite D call. The germline V and J ends were trimmed by 7 bases and 6 bases, with 9 bases remaining between them. The germline V gene encodes CDR1 SGHTA and CDR2 FQGNSA. This CDR3 has 12 residues. The CDR3 region has the DNA TGTGCCAGCACCGCCCCTTCCGGGGAGCTGTTTTTT. Protein product: CASTAPSGELFF.

The chain carries TRBV30 and TRBJ2-5; the D is unclear. The CDR3 runs to 13 residues. Trimming cost V 3 bases and J 4 bases, with 12 bases left between them. The germline CDR1 and CDR2 sequences are GTSNPN and SVGIG (reference sequence). The CDR3 reads CAWSALTGETQYF. Here the CDR3 DNA reads TGTGCCTGGAGCGCCCTGACGGGAGAGACCCAGTACTTC.

This chain joins TRBV6-1 and TRBJ1-2, with 11 positions matching TRBD1. The junction had 5 bases not matched to a gene; V was cut back by 6 bases and J by 5 bases. The CDR3 consists of 14 residues. CDR1 is MNHNS, CDR2 SASEGT, per germline. In DNA form, the CDR3 reads TGTGCCAGCAGGGACAGGGGGCTAAAATATGGCTACACCTTC. Translation: CASRDRGLKYGYTF.

This rearrangement joins TRBV4-2 to TRBJ2-5, with TRBD2 as a possible D gene (7 bases). CDR1 and CDR2 from the germline V gene are LGHNA and YNFKEQ. This CDR3 has 16 residues. With 0 bases removed from V and 5 bases from J, the gap between germline ends came to 16 bases. CDR3 DNA sequence: TGTGCCAGCAGCCAAGAAGGGGGGGGGCTCGGTGAGACCCAGTACTTC. It specifies CASSQEGGGLGETQYF.

This clone turned up a few times. This chain uses TRBV7-2 with TRBJ2-3; D is undetermined. Looked up from germline, CDR1 is SGHTA and CDR2 is FQGNSA. The CDR3 totals 12 residues. V dropped 4 bases and J dropped 5 bases, with 7 bases sitting between them. CDR3 residues: CASSSWQDTQYF. The CDR3 nucleotides are TGTGCCAGCAGCTCCTGGCAAGATACGCAGTATTTT.

The DNA of the CDR3 is TGTGCCAGCTCGTCCAGAGCTAGGGACACCGGGGAGCTGTTTTTT. This codes for CASSSRARDTGELFF. The J gene is TRBJ2-2, the V gene TRBV18; D uncertain. The CDR3 extends over 15 amino acids. CDR1 and CDR2 from the germline V gene are KGHSH and LQKENI. Trimming shortened V by 6 bases and J by 3 bases, and 14 bases separated the two germline ends.

This clone has more than one count but fewer than ten. The rearrangement joins TRBV4-2 to TRBJ2-1, with D hard to call. CDR3 length equals 15 residues. Germline CDR1 is LGHNA and CDR2 is YNFKEQ. V lost 3 bases, J lost 1 base, and 10 bases lay in between. The DNA for the CDR3 is TGTGCCAGCAGCCAGACGGAAGTATCCTACAATGAGCAGTTCTTC. It is translated as CASSQTEVSYNEQFF.

The CDR3: CASSSRTGDEQYF. The CDR3, as DNA: TGTGCCAGCAGCTCCAGGACCGGGGACGAGCAGTACTTC. The chain links TRBV7-2 to TRBJ2-7, with a possible D match to TRBD2 (5 bases). The CDR3 covers 13 residues. The V and J ends lost 4 bases and 5 bases respectively, with 12 bases between them. Germline V CDR1 and CDR2: SGHTA, FQGNSA.

This chain uses TRBV7-6 with TRBJ2-1; 11 positions agree with TRBD2. This CDR3 region has 14 residues. Germline V lookup: CDR1 SGHVS, CDR2 FNYEAQ. V was clipped by 5 bases and J by 6 bases; unmatched bases: 3. The CDR3 DNA sequence: TGTGCCAGCAGCCGGACTAGCGGGCCCAATGAGCAGTTCTTC. This gives the protein CASSRTSGPNEQFF.

This chain links TRBV10-3 with TRBJ1-3; unclear D gene. V was pared by 0 bases and J by 1 base, with 10 bases between. The CDR3 totals 16 residues. Germline V CDR1 and CDR2: ENHRY, SYGVKD. The DNA for the CDR3 is TGTGCCATCAGTGAGTCCCTCCGAAGGTCTGGAAACACCATATATTTT. Translated, it gives CAISESLRRSGNTIYF.

The chain employs TRBV7-2 and TRBJ1-2; maybe TRBD1 (5 bases). CDR1 SGHTA and CDR2 FQGNSA come from the germline V gene. The CDR3 runs to 15 residues. V lost 5 bases and J 6 bases, leaving 19 bases between the germline ends. The CDR3 sequence is CASSLVVGVGDGYTF. In DNA form, the CDR3 reads TGTGCCAGCAGCCTAGTAGTCGGGGTAGGGGATGGCTACACCTTC.

The rearrangement uses TRBV5-5 and TRBJ2-4; 9 bases match TRBD1. The junction had 6 bases not matched to a gene; V was cut back by 4 bases and J by 1 base. This CDR3 is built from 16 residues. Germline V gene data show CDR1 as SGHKS and CDR2 as YYEKEE (reference sequence). The CDR3 DNA is TGTGCCAGCAGCACCGGACAGGGGTCCGCCAAAAACATTCAGTACTTC. Translated: CASSTGQGSAKNIQYF. Supplemented by reference TRBV5-5 and TRBJ2-4, the full variable domain reads DAGVTQSPTHLIKTRGQQVTLRCSPISGHKSVSWYQQVLGQGPQFIFQYYEKEERGRGNFPDRFSARQFPNYSSELNVNALLLGDSALYLCASSTGQGSAKNIQYFGAGTRLSVL.